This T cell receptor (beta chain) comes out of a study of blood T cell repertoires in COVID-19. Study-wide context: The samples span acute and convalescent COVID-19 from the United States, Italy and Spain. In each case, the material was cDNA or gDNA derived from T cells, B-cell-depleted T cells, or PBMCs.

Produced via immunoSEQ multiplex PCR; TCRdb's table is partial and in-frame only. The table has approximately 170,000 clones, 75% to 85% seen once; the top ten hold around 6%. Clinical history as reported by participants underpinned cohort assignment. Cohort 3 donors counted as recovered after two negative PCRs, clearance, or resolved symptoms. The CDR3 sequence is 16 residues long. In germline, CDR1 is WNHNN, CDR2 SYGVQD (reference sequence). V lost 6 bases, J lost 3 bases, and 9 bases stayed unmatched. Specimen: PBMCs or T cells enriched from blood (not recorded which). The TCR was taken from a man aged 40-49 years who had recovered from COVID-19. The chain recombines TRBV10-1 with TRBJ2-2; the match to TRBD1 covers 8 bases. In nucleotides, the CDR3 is TGCGCCAGCAGCTCCGCCGGGACAGGATACACCGGGGAGCTGTTTTTT. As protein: CASSSAGTGYTGELFF.